The 18 T cell receptor beta chains listed next were all sequenced from one sample in a study of breast tumors, draining lymph nodes, adjacent tissues. TCRdb reprocessed the multiplex PCR reads via MiXCR and lists one record per CDR3 protein. There are some 66,000 distinct CDR3 sequences in the sample; approximately 57% occur only once, and around 20% lies in the top ten. Material: breast tumor tissue. The receptors stem from a female donor with breast cancer. Some clones in this sample may be carry-over from other donors' samples.

This clonotype was seen only a few times. The DNA for the CDR3 is TGTGCCACCAGCAGAGGGGGCGGGAGCTCCTATAATTCACCCCTCCACTTT. Protein: CATSRGGGSSYNSPLHF. The genes are TRBV15 and TRBJ1-6; perhaps TRBD1 as D (5 bases). The CDR3 contains 17 residues. V was trimmed by 1 base and J by 0 bases, leaving 10 bases between them. Per the germline V gene, CDR1 is LNHNV and CDR2 is YYDKDF (reference sequence).

J is TRBJ2-1 and V is TRBV29-1; possible D gene TRBD2, 6 bases. Per germline, CDR1 SQVTM and CDR2 ANQGSEA. The CDR3 runs 15 residues. The germline V and J ends were trimmed by 6 bases and 3 bases, with 18 bases remaining between them. The CDR3 region has the DNA TGCAGCGTGGGTGAGGGCTTCGGGGGCTACAATGAGCAGTTCTTC. As protein: CSVGEGFGGYNEQFF.

CDR3: CASSIRDTSYNSPLHF. In DNA, the CDR3 is TGTGCCAGTAGTATCCGGGACACCTCCTATAATTCACCCCTCCACTTT. The chain links TRBV19 to TRBJ1-6; possible D gene TRBD1, 6 bases. Trimming shortened V by 3 bases and J by 0 bases, and 9 bases separated the two germline ends. CDR3 size: 16 residues. CDR1 is LNHDA and CDR2 is SQIVND in the germline V gene (reference sequence).

This clonotype was recorded many times. The rearrangement uses TRBV6-2 or TRBV6-3 and TRBJ2-6, with D perhaps TRBD1 (6 bases). Germline CDR1 reads MNHEY; CDR2 reads SVGEGT. The CDR3 runs 16 residues. The V and J ends lost 6 bases and 0 bases respectively, with 12 bases between them. The CDR3 region is CASSPTGSSGANVLTF. CDR3 bases: TGTGCCAGCAGCCCGACAGGTAGCTCTGGGGCCAACGTCCTGACTTTC.

The chain employs TRBV29-1 and TRBJ1-2; 8 nucleotides line up with TRBD1. Germline V gene lookup returns CDR1 SQVTM and CDR2 ANQGSEA. With V trimmed by 8 bases and J by 8 bases, 13 bases remained unmatched. The CDR3 runs to 13 residues. CDR3 sequence: CSQEIGTGGGYTF. The CDR3 bases are TGCAGCCAAGAAATAGGTACAGGGGGAGGCTACACCTTC. The whole variable domain, remainder taken from reference TRBV29-1 and TRBJ1-2, is SAVISQKPSRDICQRGTSLTIQCQVDSQVTMMFWYRQQPGQSLTLIATANQGSEATYESGFVIDKFPISRPNLTFSTLTVSNMSPEDSSIYLCSQEIGTGGGYTFGSGTRLTVV.

The chain employs TRBV7-9 and TRBJ1-6; a possible D gene is TRBD1 (5 bases). The CDR3 is 17 amino acids. The V end lost 5 bases, the J end lost 0 bases, and 14 bases lay between the germline ends. CDR1 and CDR2 from the germline V gene are SEHNR and FQNEAQ (reference sequence). CDR3: CASSPGGRSSYNSPLHF. For the CDR3, the DNA is TGTGCCAGCAGCCCGGGGGGAAGGAGCTCCTATAATTCACCCCTCCACTTT.

The V gene is TRBV7-3, the J gene TRBJ1-4, with D possibly TRBD1 on 5 matching bases. Per the germline V gene, CDR1 is SGHTA and CDR2 is FQGTGA. This CDR3 is 17 amino acids long. Trimming removed 5 bases from V and 4 bases from J, with 20 bases in between. The CDR3 DNA is TGTGCCAGCAGCGATGGGACTAGCGGGAGAGGTAATGAAAAACTGTTTTTT. Translated: CASSDGTSGRGNEKLFF.

The chain is built from TRBV18 and TRBJ1-1, with D perhaps TRBD1 (5 bases). Between the trimmed V and J ends, which lost 2 bases and 11 bases, there was a span of 12 bases. The CDR3 runs 12 residues. Germline V gene lookup returns CDR1 KGHSH and CDR2 LQKENI. The chain's CDR3 is CASSPDGGRAFF. In nucleotides, the CDR3 is TGTGCCAGCTCACCAGACGGGGGTAGGGCTTTCTTT.

This clonotype was picked up a small number of times. The chain has TRBV6-1 and TRBJ2-3, with 8 bases fitting TRBD2. Per the germline V gene, CDR1 is MNHNS and CDR2 is SASEGT. The CDR3 has 16 amino acids. V lost 5 bases and J lost 3; bases outside the gene matches: 10. The CDR3 DNA reads TGTGCCAGCAGTCGGGGGGGGGGCAGGTTGACAGATACGCAGTATTTT. Protein: CASSRGGGRLTDTQYF.

The V and J genes are TRBV19 and TRBJ1-1; possibly TRBD1 for D (6 bases). The ends were cut back, 6 bases at V and 4 bases at J, with 12 bases in the middle. From germline, CDR1 is LNHDA and CDR2 SQIVND (reference sequence). The CDR3 covers 13 residues. CDR3 sequence: CASRTTGFTEAFF. CDR3 DNA: TGTGCCAGTAGAACTACAGGGTTCACTGAAGCTTTCTTT.

This clonotype was seen ten or more times. V and J are TRBV6-5 and TRBJ1-3; D is uncertain. Trimming shortened V by 0 bases and J by 3 bases, and 6 bases separated the two germline ends. The CDR3 length is 14 residues. Germline V gene data show CDR1 as MNHEY and CDR2 as SVGAGI. The CDR3 loop is CASSYSISGNTIYF. The DNA for the CDR3 is TGTGCCAGCAGTTACTCGATAAGTGGAAACACCATATATTTT.

This clonotype was detected ten times or more. V gene TRBV6-2 or TRBV6-3 combines with J gene TRBJ2-5, with 7 bases matching TRBD1. V shed 6 bases and J 1 base; nucleotides not matched to a gene: 5. Per germline, CDR1 MNHEY and CDR2 SVGEGT. The CDR3 spans 14 residues. In DNA, the CDR3 is TGTGCCAGCAGGAACAGGGGTTCCCAAGAGACCCAGTACTTC. Its protein is CASRNRGSQETQYF.

The V gene is TRBV15, the J gene TRBJ1-2; 9 bases agree with TRBD1. Germline lookup yields CDR1 LNHNV and CDR2 YYDKDF (reference sequence). CDR3 length: 15 residues. V lost 3 bases and J lost 6; bases outside the gene matches: 8. In DNA form, the CDR3 reads TGTGCCACCAGCAGGGAGGGGACAGGGAAACATGGCTACACCTTC. This gives the protein CATSREGTGKHGYTF.

The chain is built from TRBV2 and TRBJ2-7; tentatively, D is TRBD1 (6 bases). Germline CDR1 SNHLY, CDR2 FYNNEI. The CDR3 is made up of 13 amino acids. The germline V and J ends were trimmed by 7 bases and 2 bases, with 12 bases remaining between them. CDR3 sequence reads: CASTRQETYEQYF. The CDR3 nucleotides are TGTGCCAGCACTCGACAGGAGACCTACGAGCAGTACTTC.

The table lists this clonotype with many counts. V is TRBV19 and J is TRBJ1-2; D perhaps matches TRBD1 (5 bases). This CDR3 has 13 residues. CDR1 is LNHDA and CDR2 is SQIVND in the germline V gene (reference sequence). V lost 6 bases, J lost 4 bases, and 12 bases lay in between. CDR3 sequence: CASSSGAAYGYTF. DNA for the CDR3: TGTGCCAGTAGCTCCGGGGCGGCCTATGGCTACACCTTC.

About this clonotype itself: No conserved phenylalanine or tryptophan is present at the end of the CDR3, so a read error is the likely explanation. This chain links TRBV4-3 with TRBJ2-7, with TRBD2 identical over 10 bases. With V trimmed by 4 bases and J by 2 bases, 2 bases remained unmatched. Looked up from germline, CDR1 is LGHNA and CDR2 is YSLEER. The CDR3 length is 14 residues. DNA of the CDR3: TGCGCCAGCAGCCCCACTAGCGGGGCCTACGAGCAGTACTCC. As protein: CASSPTSGAYEQYS.

This clonotype was detected only a few times. CDR3 protein: CASSLGLADNEQFF. CDR3 nucleotides: TGTGCCAGCTCACTGGGACTAGCGGACAATGAGCAGTTCTTC. This chain connects TRBV18 to TRBJ2-1, with 11 positions matching TRBD2. Germline lookup yields CDR1 KGHSH and CDR2 LQKENI. This CDR3 is built from 14 residues. Losses at the gene ends were 4 bases for V and 5 bases for J; bases not matched to a gene: 1.

The chain uses TRBV20-1 and TRBJ2-1; D remains unclear. The CDR3 covers 15 residues. Germline CDR1 DFQATT, CDR2 SNEGSKA (reference sequence). V was trimmed by 0 bases and J by 0 bases, leaving 9 bases between them. CDR3 DNA sequence: TGCAGTGCTAGAGAGGATGCGAGCTCCTACAATGAGCAGTTCTTC. It yields the protein CSAREDASSYNEQFF.